This is a list of T cell receptor beta chains from one sample in a study of neurological immune-mediated disorders. TCRdb reprocessed the 5' RACE reads with MiXCR, giving one entry per CDR3 protein. The sample lists under 70,000 distinct CDR3 sequences, around 3.4% seen once, with about 3% in the top ten. The sample was PBMCs. These receptors were obtained from a woman aged 25 to 39 with multiple sclerosis. CDR3s include the opening cysteine and the closing phenylalanine or tryptophan. The D gene is left open where the match is weak. Clone size appears in some rows only: once, few, many, or a class for an expanded clone.

j_call v_call d_call clone_size cdr3_nt cdr3_aa
TRBJ2-5 TRBV9 TRBD2 few TGTGCCAGCAGCGTAGCACTAGCGGGTCCTCCCGGGGATACCCAGTACTTC CASSVALAGPPGDTQYF
TRBJ2-7 TRBV28 - - TGTGTCAGCATCGCTCGGAGGGGGGTGCCCTACGAGCAGTACTTC CVSIARRGVPYEQYF
TRBJ1-6 TRBV5-6 - few TGTGCCAGCAGCCCCATGGCGGTGAATTCACCCCTCCACTTT CASSPMAVNSPLHF
TRBJ2-7 TRBV6-5 - many TGTGCCAGCAGGGACGGACACCTACACGAGCAGTACTTC CASRDGHLHEQYF
TRBJ2-5 TRBV7-9 TRBD2 many TGTGCCAGCAGCATAAGCGGGATAAGCCAAGAGACCCAGTACTTC CASSISGISQETQYF
TRBJ2-2 TRBV21-1 - many TGTGCCAGCAGCATCCCCGGGACTAAGGGCGGGGAGCTGTTTTTT CASSIPGTKGGELFF
TRBJ2-7 TRBV10-3 TRBD2 many TGTGCCATCTCCGATTTAGCGGGAGGGCCAGACGAGCAGTACTTC CAISDLAGGPDEQYF
TRBJ2-3 TRBV2 - - TGTGCCAGCAGAATGGCAGGGAGCACAGATACGCAGTATTTT CASRMAGSTDTQYF
TRBJ2-7 TRBV7-9 - many TGTGCCAGCAGCTTACGGGCAGGGAGAACCTACGAGCAGTACTTC CASSLRAGRTYEQYF
TRBJ2-2 TRBV5-1 - many TGCGCCAGCAGCTTGGAGAGTGGGCACACCGGGGAGCTGTTTTTT CASSLESGHTGELFF
TRBJ1-1 TRBV9 - many TGTGCCAGCGCTAACGCGATGAACACTGAAGCTTTCTTT CASANAMNTEAFF
TRBJ2-5 TRBV7-6 - many TGTGCCAGCAGCTTCGACCCACAAGGACGCCAAGAGACCCAGTACTTC CASSFDPQGRQETQYF
TRBJ1-3 TRBV6-5 - many TGTGCCAGCGCAGGGGCTGGAAACACCATATATTTT CASAGAGNTIYF
TRBJ1-1 TRBV20-1 - many TGCAGTGCTCCGGATTCGACAGGACGCACTGAAGCTTTCTTT CSAPDSTGRTEAFF
TRBJ2-2 TRBV20-1 TRBD2 many TGCAGTGCTAGAAAGACTAGCGCTATGTCAGCCGGGGAGCTGTTTTTT CSARKTSAMSAGELFF
TRBJ1-1 TRBV5-1 TRBD1 many TGCGCCAGCAGCTTTAAAACAGGGGGCACTGAAGCTTTCTTT CASSFKTGGTEAFF
TRBJ2-7 TRBV10-3 - few TGTGCCATCACAGGGACGAGAGGGGGCTACGAGCAGTACTTC CAITGTRGGYEQYF
TRBJ2-5 TRBV6-5 TRBD2 many TGTGCCAGCAGGGCGGGACTAGCGGGGTTTTCGACCCAGTACTTC CASRAGLAGFSTQYF
TRBJ1-5 TRBV5-1 TRBD1 many TGCGCCAGCAGCGCGTCGGACAGGAGCAATCAGCCCCAGCATTTT CASSASDRSNQPQHF
TRBJ1-5 TRBV20-1 - many TGCAGTGCTAGAGCCTCAGGGCCCTATAGCAATCAGCCCCAGCATTTT CSARASGPYSNQPQHF
TRBJ2-3 TRBV12-3/TRBV12-4 TRBD1 many TGTGCCAGCAGTCGACGACAGGGGTCTACAGATACGCAGTATTTT CASSRRQGSTDTQYF
TRBJ2-5 TRBV7-2 TRBD1 many TGTGCCAGCAGCTTAGTTGGGACAGGGGGGTCCCAGTACTTC CASSLVGTGGSQYF
TRBJ2-5 TRBV27 TRBD2 many TGTGCCAGCAGTTTGCGCAGCCGAGGGAGGGTCATGGAGACCCAGTACTTC CASSLRSRGRVMETQYF
TRBJ2-1 TRBV6-2/TRBV6-3 - many TGTGCCAGCAGTTTGGGTTGGAATGAGCAGTTCTTC CASSLGWNEQFF
TRBJ1-6 TRBV4-3 - many TGCGCCAGCAGCCAAGCAGGAGCGTATAATTCACCCCTCCACTTT CASSQAGAYNSPLHF
TRBJ2-5 TRBV5-1 - many TGCGCCAGCAGCTTGTCCGGTATTTCCGGGGGTGCTATTCAAGAGACCCAGTACTTC CASSLSGISGGAIQETQYF